The 18 T cell receptor beta chains below all came from one sample that was sequenced in a study of cytomegalovirus exposure and HLA in healthy donors. PCR primers comprised 60 Vbeta and 13 Jbeta primers. This table comes from immunoSEQ multiplex PCR, and its TCRdb copy is limited to in-frame clones, with some not included. The repertoire holds 140,000 to 150,000 clones, with 65% to 85% as singletons. The sequenced material came from PBMCs. These receptors were taken from a male donor in good health and CMV-seronegative.

This rearrangement joins TRBV4-2 to TRBJ1-2; 7 bases line up with TRBD1. The germline V gene has CDR1 LGHNA and CDR2 YNFKEQ. V shed 1 base, J shed 7 bases, and the junction held 12 bases outside the gene matches. The CDR3 consists of 16 residues. The CDR3 DNA follows: TGTGCCAGCAGCCAAGGCAGCCAGACAGGGAACGGTGGCTACACCTTC. Amino acids: CASSQGSQTGNGGYTF.

The chain combines TRBV7-3 with TRBJ2-3, with D hard to call. Trimming shortened V by 4 bases and J by 4 bases, and 12 bases separated the two germline ends. Germline CDR1 and CDR2: SGHTA and FQGTGA. This CDR3 contains 14 residues. The CDR3 reads CASSSSSTADTQYF. The CDR3 bases are TGTGCCAGCAGCTCATCAAGCACGGCAGATACGCAGTATTTT.

This chain links TRBV6-1 with TRBJ2-7, with a tentative D call TRBD2 (5 bases). V shed 3 bases and J shed 7 bases, with 16 bases lying between them. The CDR3 is 14 residues long. Germline CDR1 is MNHNS and CDR2 is SASEGT. CDR3 sequence reads: CASSESGSGWEQYF. The DNA for the CDR3 is TGTGCCAGCAGTGAGAGCGGAAGCGGCTGGGAGCAGTACTTC.

The chain joins TRBV19 to TRBJ2-1, with 9 bases matching TRBD2. V was pared by 3 bases and J by 5 bases, with 5 bases of the junction left unmatched. The length of the CDR3 is 15 residues. Germline V gene lookup returns CDR1 LNHDA and CDR2 SQIVND (reference sequence). CDR3 protein: CASSIVGGGDNEQFF. CDR3 DNA sequence: TGTGCCAGTAGTATTGTTGGCGGGGGGGACAATGAGCAGTTCTTC.

V usage is TRBV6-6 and J usage is TRBJ2-1, with 10 positions matching TRBD2. CDR1 is MNHNY and CDR2 is SVGAGI in the germline V gene (reference sequence). This CDR3 spans 12 amino acids. V was clipped by 10 bases and J by 6 bases; unmatched bases: 3. CDR3 in DNA: TGTGCCACCCGGACTAGCGGCAATGAGCAGTTCTTC. The encoded protein is CATRTSGNEQFF.

This rearrangement joins TRBV5-6 to TRBJ2-7; D is perhaps TRBD2 (5 bases). Germline V gene sequence: CDR1 SGHDT, CDR2 YYEEEE. V shed 7 bases and J shed 1 base, with 12 bases lying between them. This CDR3 is built from 13 residues. Here the CDR3 DNA reads TGTGCCAGCTCCAGACGGGGTTCCTACGAGCAGTACTTC. Translation gives CASSRRGSYEQYF.

This clone was seen a few times. Written as DNA, the CDR3 is TGTGCCAGCAGTCCCTCTCTAGCGCCCAAGGGAAATGAGCAGTTCTTC. Encoded protein: CASSPSLAPKGNEQFF. The chain couples TRBV27 to TRBJ2-1, with a weak D call TRBD2 (6 bases). The germline V and J ends were trimmed by 5 bases and 7 bases, with 21 bases remaining between them. The CDR3 totals 16 residues. CDR1 and CDR2 from the germline V gene are MNHEY and SMNVEV (reference sequence).

The CDR3 spells CASSPGTSGGAVMQFF. The CDR3 DNA follows: TGTGCCAGCAGCCCCGGGACTAGCGGGGGGGCTGTTATGCAGTTCTTC. The V gene is TRBV7-9, the J gene TRBJ2-1; TRBD2 matches 16 bases. V dropped 5 bases and J dropped 12; count of bases not matched to a gene: 10. The CDR3 spans 16 residues. Germline values: CDR1 SEHNR, CDR2 FQNEAQ (reference sequence).

The chain uses TRBV6-4 and TRBJ1-1, with D tentatively TRBD1 (5 bases). V was trimmed by 0 bases and J by 4 bases, leaving 15 bases between them. Germline CDR1 reads MRHNA; CDR2 reads SNTAGT. The CDR3 is made up of 16 amino acids. The CDR3 DNA follows: TGTGCCAGCAGTGACTCCGGAGCGCCGGGGGGCACTGAAGCTTTCTTT. It is translated as CASSDSGAPGGTEAFF.

The chain carries TRBV6-1 and TRBJ2-5; maybe TRBD2 (5 bases). The CDR3 has 13 residues. V was clipped by 6 bases and J by 2 bases, with 10 bases between them. The germline gives CDR1 MNHNS, CDR2 SASEGT. DNA for the CDR3: TGTGCCAGCAGGAGGGAGCATCAAGAGACCCAGTACTTC. This gives the protein CASRREHQETQYF.

J is TRBJ2-1 and V is TRBV7-6; 12 bases map to TRBD2. This CDR3 spans 16 amino acids. V lost 2 bases and J lost 6; bases outside the gene matches: 5. CDR1 is SGHVS, CDR2 FNYEAQ, per germline. CDR3 loop: CASSLRSSGGGNEQFF. The CDR3 DNA follows: TGTGCCAGCAGCTTAAGGTCTAGCGGGGGGGGCAATGAGCAGTTCTTC.

The chain has TRBV6-5 and TRBJ2-1; D is unresolved. The CDR3 is made up of 14 amino acids. V was trimmed by 9 bases and J by 3 bases, leaving 15 bases between them. CDR1 is MNHEY, CDR2 SVGAGI, per germline. This chain's CDR3 is CASSRSGYYNEQFF. The CDR3 region has the DNA TGTGCCAGTTCCCGATCCGGGTACTACAATGAGCAGTTCTTC.

The chain joins TRBV19 to TRBJ2-7; TRBD1 might be the D (5 bases). Germline values: CDR1 LNHDA, CDR2 SQIVND (reference sequence). The CDR3 is made up of 13 amino acids. Trimming stripped 3 bases from V and 5 bases from J, with 11 bases between. In DNA, the CDR3 is TGTGCCAGTAGTATGAAGGGGTTTAACGAGCAGTACTTC. Protein: CASSMKGFNEQYF.

The CDR3 region has the DNA TGTGCCTGGAGTCAAGGCGGGAATAGCTACGAGCAGTACTTC. Its protein product is CAWSQGGNSYEQYF. V and J are TRBV30 and TRBJ2-7; maybe TRBD2 (6 bases). The CDR3 runs 14 residues. Germline V lookup: CDR1 GTSNPN, CDR2 SVGIG (reference sequence). Trimming removed 2 bases from V and 3 bases from J, with 14 bases in between.

The CDR3 loop reads CASSSGTGVHEQYF. CDR3 sequence (DNA): TGCGCCAGCAGCTCCGGGACAGGGGTCCACGAGCAGTACTTC. This chain joins TRBV4-1 and TRBJ2-7; TRBD1 matches 10 bases. The germline V gene has CDR1 MGHRA and CDR2 YSYEKL. This CDR3 has 14 residues. Trimming at V came to 5 bases and at J to 5 bases, leaving 6 bases not matched to a gene.

The chain joins TRBV11-3 to TRBJ2-7; TRBD1 might be the D (5 bases). Germline CDR1 SGHNT, CDR2 YENEEA. V gave up 5 bases and J gave up 2 bases, with 16 bases separating them. This CDR3 has 15 residues. The CDR3 sequence is CASSPNSGLAYEQYF. The CDR3, as DNA: TGTGCCAGCAGCCCAAATTCAGGGTTAGCCTACGAGCAGTACTTC.

V gene TRBV14 combines with J gene TRBJ2-7, with D unresolved. The V end was cut by 1 base, the J end by 2 bases, with 9 bases between. This CDR3 has 14 residues. CDR1 and CDR2 (germline): SGHDN, FVKESK. The CDR3 here is CASSQAPEAYEQYF. The DNA of the CDR3 is TGTGCCAGCAGCCAAGCCCCAGAAGCCTACGAGCAGTACTTC.

V usage is TRBV18 and J usage is TRBJ1-3, with TRBD1 identical over 8 bases. Germline CDR1 and CDR2: KGHSH and LQKENI. V lost 3 bases, J lost 0 bases, and 7 bases stayed unmatched. The length of the CDR3 is 17 residues. The CDR3: CASSPRGQGDSGNTIYF. The CDR3 DNA reads as TGTGCCAGCTCACCTCGAGGACAGGGAGACTCTGGAAACACCATATATTTT.